This record looks at one TCR beta chain sequence and its context. These data come from a study of tumor-infiltrating lymphocytes in primary liver carcinoma. TCR beta cDNA was prepared out of roughly 500 ng total RNA by means of a constant-region primer. What produced the TCR beta libraries was three nested multiplex PCR rounds using slightly modified ARM-PCR. Researchers ran the first two PCR rounds for 9 to 10 cycles each with TRBV1-TRBV30 forward primers and a C-beta reverse primer. TCRdb reprocessed the multiplex PCR reads with MiXCR, giving one entry per CDR3 protein. The sample holds about 100,000 distinct CDR3 sequences, around 63% seen once. The V gene's germline CDR1 is SNHLY and CDR2 FYNNEI. V was clipped by 6 bases and J by 11 bases, with 17 bases between them. This CDR3 comprises 13 residues. The tissue used was unsorted bulk material of about 19-31 mg. RNA and DNA were co-extracted from it with the AllPrep DNA/RNA mini kit.

The sequence was obtained from a woman aged 55-69 years with primary liver carcinoma and hepatitis B virus infection. The rearrangement uses TRBV2 and TRBJ1-5; no definite D call. Source material: liver tumor tissue from sampling region 5. Sample subset: tumor region T5, tumor centre. The CDR3 loop reads CASSRDPPSAQHF. The CDR3 region has the DNA TGTGCCAGCAGCCGGGATCCTCCATCGGCCCAGCATTTT.